This T cell receptor beta chain was documented in a study of lung T cells in sarcoidosis with Löfgren's syndrome. Whole-study context: Bronchoalveolar lavage fluid in sarcoidosis accumulates CD4+ T cells. Study results and caveats: Versus controls, Löfgren's syndrome patients reportedly showed TRAV12-1 and TRBV2 as most expanded.

TCRdb itself ran the reads through MiXCR, one entry per CDR3 protein. Of 700 to 1,000 distinct CDR3 sequences listed, about 26% are singletons. The CDR3 loop spans 14 amino acids. CDR1 LNHDA and CDR2 SQIVND come from the germline V gene (reference sequence). To note about this clonotype: Antigen unknown. The junction shows a germline mismatch at one end, possibly a read error.

This sequence originates from a human donor with sarcoidosis (Löfgren's syndrome or another form), or a control subject (not recorded which). The chain uses TRBV19 and TRBJ1-5; D is unclear. The specimen sequenced was CD4+ T cells from bronchoalveolar lavage fluid. This chain's CDR3 is CASRFRRTNQHQHF. The CDR3 DNA reads TGTGCCAGTAGATTTCGACGGACGAATCAGCACCAGCATTTT.